What follows is one T cell receptor (beta chain) and its context. The entry originates in a study of cytomegalovirus exposure and HLA in healthy donors. The CDR3 totals 18 residues. CDR1 is MGHRA and CDR2 is YSYEKL in the germline V gene. The junction had 10 bases not matched to a gene; V was cut back by 0 bases and J by 0 bases. PCR used 60 Vbeta primers and 13 Jbeta primers. Data came from immunoSEQ multiplex PCR; TCRdb stores just in-frame clones and leaves some out. The listing records about 140,000 clones. The sequence was obtained from a woman aged 18-35 years in good health and CMV-seronegative. J is TRBJ1-1 and V is TRBV4-1; 7 bases are a match to TRBD1. Material for sequencing was PBMCs. The CDR3 sequence is CASSQEGTVTLLNTEAFF. The CDR3 nucleotides are TGCGCCAGCAGCCAAGAAGGGACAGTAACCCTTCTGAACACTGAAGCTTTCTTT.